This entry lists 31 T cell receptor beta chains sequenced from one sample in a study of blood T cell repertoires in COVID-19. Libraries were prepared by immunoSEQ multiplex PCR; TCRdb keeps only in-frame clonotypes and omits some of them. In the table there are around 300,000 clones, approximately 88% of which are singletons. The sample comprised peripheral blood. Receptors originate from a man in his fifties with acute or convalescent COVID-19.

This clone was seen more than once but under ten times. The genes are TRBV2 and TRBJ1-2, with 8 bases identical to TRBD1. V was pared by 2 bases and J by 2 bases, with 1 base of the junction left unmatched. This CDR3 is 14 amino acids long. In germline, CDR1 is SNHLY, CDR2 FYNNEI. The CDR3, as DNA: TGTGCCAGCAGTGAACAGGGGGCCAACTATGGCTACACCTTC. Translating gives CASSEQGANYGYTF. Together with reference TRBV2 and TRBJ1-2, the CDR3 gives the full variable domain: EPEVTQTPSHQVTQMGQEVILRCVPISNHLYFYWYRQILGQKVEFLVSFYNNEISEKSEIFDDQFSVERPDGSNFTLKIRSTKLEDSAMYFCASSEQGANYGYTFGSGTRLTVV.

As DNA, the CDR3 is TGTGCCAGCAGTGAAGTGAAGGGGGATGTTAGCTATGGCTACACCTTC. Amino acid sequence: CASSEVKGDVSYGYTF. The rearrangement links TRBV6-1 to TRBJ1-2, with D tentatively TRBD1 (6 bases). The CDR3 length is 16 residues. Germline V CDR1 and CDR2: MNHNS, SASEGT. V lost 1 base, J lost 4 bases, and 16 bases lay in between.

The chain is built from TRBV4-1 and TRBJ1-2, with 8 bases that match TRBD1. Germline lookup yields CDR1 MGHRA and CDR2 YSYEKL. The CDR3 is 13 residues long. V lost 5 bases and J lost 7; bases outside the gene matches: 6. The chain's CDR3 is CASSTRQGLGYTF. In DNA form, the CDR3 reads TGCGCCAGCAGCACCCGACAGGGGCTTGGCTACACCTTC.

As to this clone: The identical CDR3 is also encoded by other nucleotide sequences in the sample. V is TRBV6-5 and J is TRBJ1-1, with a tentative D call TRBD1 (6 bases). The CDR3 is 12 amino acids. The V end was cut by 3 bases, the J end by 6 bases, with 8 bases between. From germline, CDR1 is MNHEY and CDR2 SVGAGI. CDR3 bases: TGTGCCAGCAGTTATGGGGGCGCTGAAGCTTTCTTT. It translates to CASSYGGAEAFF.

The chain is built from TRBV9 and TRBJ2-2; 15 bases agree with TRBD2. V lost 2 bases, J lost 1 base, and 6 bases stayed unmatched. The CDR3 runs to 19 residues. Germline V gene sequence: CDR1 SGDLS, CDR2 YYNGEE. This CDR3 is CASSVTPGLAGGNTGELFF. The DNA for the CDR3 is TGTGCCAGCAGCGTCACTCCGGGACTAGCGGGGGGGAACACCGGGGAGCTGTTTTTT.

Comment on this clone: At the DNA level, this CDR3 is encoded by other sequences in the same sample as well. V and J are TRBV9 and TRBJ1-2; unclear D gene. Germline CDR1 is SGDLS and CDR2 is YYNGEE. This CDR3 region has 13 residues. V lost 5 bases and J 4 bases, leaving 12 bases between the germline ends. As DNA, the CDR3 is TGTGCCAGCAGTCCGTCGGGGAGCTATGGCTACACCTTC. Amino acids: CASSPSGSYGYTF.

The chain has TRBV6-2 or TRBV6-3 and TRBJ2-7, with 10 nucleotides matching TRBD2. This CDR3 spans 16 amino acids. V was pared by 2 bases and J by 6 bases, with 10 bases of the junction left unmatched. Germline V gives CDR1 MNHEY, CDR2 SVGEGT. In DNA form, the CDR3 reads TGTGCCAGCAGTTACAGGCCGCTAGCGGGGGCGTTCGAGCAGTACTTC. Translated: CASSYRPLAGAFEQYF.

The rearrangement joins TRBV6-2 or TRBV6-3 to TRBJ1-2; the D is unclear. Per germline, CDR1 MNHEY and CDR2 SVGEGT. V was clipped by 2 bases and J by 8 bases, with 9 bases between them. This CDR3 region has 12 residues. Here the CDR3 reads CASSYVAEGYTF. The CDR3 DNA follows: TGTGCCAGCAGTTACGTTGCGGAGGGCTACACCTTC.

The J gene is TRBJ1-1, the V gene TRBV9, with 12 bases that match TRBD1. CDR3 length equals 16 residues. V lost 1 base to trimming and J lost 3 bases; unmatched junction nucleotides: 4. Germline V lookup: CDR1 SGDLS, CDR2 YYNGEE. This chain's CDR3 is CASSVRGQGADTEAFF. The CDR3 region has the DNA TGTGCCAGCAGCGTAAGGGGACAGGGGGCCGACACTGAAGCTTTCTTT.

V gene TRBV7-2 combines with J gene TRBJ1-2; 7 bases map to TRBD1. This CDR3 is built from 15 residues. The germline V gene has CDR1 SGHTA and CDR2 FQGNSA. Trimming removed 2 bases from V and 7 bases from J; junction bases left unmatched: 10. Here the CDR3 reads CASSLYGSQGSGYTF. The CDR3 DNA reads as TGTGCCAGCAGCTTATATGGTTCACAGGGGTCTGGCTACACCTTC.

The V and J genes are TRBV30 and TRBJ2-7, with 8 bases fitting TRBD1. V trimming: 1 base; J trimming: 3 bases; junction bases outside the gene matches: 5. The CDR3 totals 14 residues. Germline lookup yields CDR1 GTSNPN and CDR2 SVGIG (reference sequence). CDR3 in DNA: TGTGCCTGGAGTGCACAGGGGGTCCGCTACGAGCAGTACTTC. The encoded protein is CAWSAQGVRYEQYF.

V and J are TRBV5-5 and TRBJ1-6, with 10 bases identical to TRBD1. Germline V gene sequence: CDR1 SGHKS, CDR2 YYEKEE (reference sequence). J lost 2 bases, V lost 4 bases, and 3 bases had no gene match. There are 16 residues in the CDR3. The CDR3: CASSGDRGAYNSPLHF. DNA of the CDR3: TGTGCCAGCAGCGGGGACAGGGGCGCCTATAATTCACCCCTCCACTTT. Based on the CDR3 plus reference TRBV5-5 and TRBJ1-6, the full variable domain is DAGVTQSPTHLIKTRGQQVTLRCSPISGHKSVSWYQQVLGQGPQFIFQYYEKEERGRGNFPDRFSARQFPNYSSELNVNALLLGDSALYLCASSGDRGAYNSPLHFGNGTRLTVT.

This chain connects TRBV5-1 to TRBJ2-4, with 7 bases matching TRBD2. This CDR3 is 17 amino acids long. V was pared by 4 bases and J by 0 bases, with 10 bases of the junction left unmatched. Germline assignment: CDR1 SGHRS and CDR2 YFSETQ. The CDR3 loop reads CASSIGSGVLAKNIQYF. The CDR3 DNA reads as TGCGCCAGCAGCATTGGGAGCGGGGTTTTAGCCAAAAACATTCAGTACTTC.

The V and J genes are TRBV18 and TRBJ2-5; 10 bases line up with TRBD2. The V and J ends lost 0 bases and 5 bases, in that order; junction bases with no gene match: 18. The CDR3 spans 20 residues. Germline CDR1 reads KGHSH; CDR2 reads LQKENI. The DNA of the CDR3 is TGTGCCAGCTCACCACCGGCTAGCGGGGGACTCTACCCCTCCGGGGAGACCCAGTACTTC. Translating it yields CASSPPASGGLYPSGETQYF.

The chain recombines TRBV2 with TRBJ2-2; maybe TRBD2 (5 bases). Germline CDR1 and CDR2: SNHLY and FYNNEI. The CDR3 has 14 amino acids. The germline V and J ends were trimmed by 7 bases and 4 bases, with 13 bases remaining between them. CDR3 amino acids: CASIRGFGTGELFF. As DNA, the CDR3 is TGTGCCAGCATCCGGGGATTTGGCACCGGGGAGCTGTTTTTT.

This clone was seen only a few times. The chain joins TRBV18 to TRBJ2-1; 10 bases fit TRBD2. Trimming took 6 bases from V and 5 from J; bases not matched to a gene: 7. The CDR3 has 15 residues. Germline V CDR1 and CDR2: KGHSH, LQKENI. CDR3 sequence: CASSTTSGSDNEQFF. CDR3 bases: TGTGCCAGCTCTACGACTAGCGGGTCCGACAATGAGCAGTTCTTC.

This chain joins TRBV3-1 (or the pseudogene TRBV3-2) and TRBJ1-6, with 8 bases aligning to TRBD1. This CDR3 comprises 16 residues. Trimming cost V 5 bases and J 6 bases; bases outside gene matches: 9. Looked up from germline, CDR1 is LGHDT and CDR2 is YNNKEL (reference sequence). Written as DNA, the CDR3 is TGTGCCAGCAGCACAGGGGGGGGCGTCGGTAATTCACCCCTCCACTTT. Its protein product is CASSTGGGVGNSPLHF.

This clone has more than one count but fewer than ten. The chain employs TRBV28 and TRBJ1-6; possibly TRBD1 for D (5 bases). The CDR3 covers 12 residues. V lost 5 bases to trimming and J lost 10 bases, with 9 bases between them. The germline CDR1 and CDR2 sequences are MDHEN and SYDVKM. The CDR3 region has the DNA TGTGCCAGCAGTGACAGCTACTCACCCCTCCACTTT. It codes for CASSDSYSPLHF. The variable domain in full, completed from reference TRBV28 and TRBJ1-6, reads DVKVTQSSRYLVKRTGEKVFLECVQDMDHENMFWYRQDPGLGLRLIYFSYDVKMKEKGDIPEGYSVSREKKERFSLILESASTNQTSMYLCASSDSYSPLHFGNGTRLTVT.

This clone was observed many times. The chain uses TRBV7-9 and TRBJ2-7; D perhaps matches TRBD2 (6 bases). Trimming removed 11 bases at V and 0 bases at J, with 11 bases between. CDR1 is SEHNR and CDR2 is FQNEAQ in the germline V gene (reference sequence). This CDR3 region has 12 residues. Here the CDR3 reads CAGGSSSYEQYF. As DNA, the CDR3 is TGTGCCGGGGGGAGCAGCTCCTACGAGCAGTACTTC.

The V gene is TRBV14, the J gene TRBJ1-6; the D gene is possibly TRBD1 (6 bases). The germline V gene has CDR1 SGHDN and CDR2 FVKESK. V lost 4 bases and J 10 bases, leaving 14 bases between the germline ends. The CDR3 is made up of 14 amino acids. In DNA form, the CDR3 reads TGTGCCAGCAGCCCGCAAGGGGGAAGCTCACCCCTCCACTTT. Protein: CASSPQGGSSPLHF.

The chain has TRBV7-9 and TRBJ1-2; perhaps TRBD1 as D (5 bases). V dropped 8 bases and J dropped 4 bases, with 14 bases sitting between them. This CDR3 spans 13 amino acids. Germline assignment: CDR1 SEHNR and CDR2 FQNEAQ (reference sequence). In DNA, the CDR3 is TGTGCCAGCCCCGATGGCGGGGGCTATGGCTACACCTTC. Translating gives CASPDGGGYGYTF.

This chain uses TRBV7-9 with TRBJ2-4; 7 bases are shared with TRBD2. The V gene end was trimmed by 4 bases and the J gene end by 6 bases; junction bases not matched to a gene: 9. The CDR3 consists of 15 residues. Germline V gene lookup returns CDR1 SEHNR and CDR2 FQNEAQ (reference sequence). CDR3 DNA: TGTGCCAGCAGCTCGCTAGCGGTAGGTCTAAACATTCAGTACTTC. Its translation: CASSSLAVGLNIQYF. Filled out from reference TRBV7-9 and TRBJ2-4, the complete variable domain reads DTGVSQNPRHKITKRGQNVTFRCDPISEHNRLYWYRQTLGQGPEFLTYFQNEAQLEKSRLLSDRFSAERPKGSFSTLEIQRTEQGDSAMYLCASSSLAVGLNIQYFGAGTRLSVL.

The chain links TRBV9 to TRBJ2-5; a possible D gene is TRBD1 (6 bases). The V end lost 1 base, the J end lost 2 bases, and 9 bases lay between the germline ends. Germline lookup yields CDR1 SGDLS and CDR2 YYNGEE. The CDR3 extends over 14 amino acids. The CDR3 DNA reads as TGTGCCAGCAGCGTACAGGGGTTACAAGAGACCCAGTACTTC. Its translation: CASSVQGLQETQYF.

The J gene is TRBJ1-5, the V gene TRBV6-2 or TRBV6-3; possible D gene TRBD1, 6 bases. The germline CDR1 and CDR2 sequences are MNHEY and SVGEGT. V dropped 6 bases and J dropped 0 bases, with 24 bases sitting between them. The CDR3 runs 19 residues. Here the CDR3 DNA reads TGTGCCAGCAGCCCTCTCGCTGGGGGGGGCGCAAGTAGCAATCAGCCCCAGCATTTT. This codes for CASSPLAGGGASSNQPQHF.

The chain couples TRBV6-5 to TRBJ2-2; 8 positions agree with TRBD1. The V and J ends lost 11 bases and 5 bases, in that order; junction bases with no gene match: 10. Germline V gene data show CDR1 as MNHEY and CDR2 as SVGAGI. The CDR3 length is 14 residues. Here the CDR3 DNA reads TGTGCCGGCTGGACAGGGAGTGGTACCGGGGAGCTGTTTTTT. Its translation: CAGWTGSGTGELFF.

This clone was picked up one time. DNA for the CDR3: TGTGCCAGCAGCTTAGACCCTACAGATACGCAGTATTTT. It translates to CASSLDPTDTQYF. The V gene is TRBV11-2, the J gene TRBJ2-3; D gene unclear. This CDR3 has 13 amino acids. V lost 0 bases, J lost 3 bases, and 4 bases lay in between. Germline V CDR1 and CDR2: SGHAT, FQNNGV.

Notes on this clone: This specimen includes other DNA sequences encoding the same CDR3. The chain combines TRBV12-3 or TRBV12-4 with TRBJ1-1; a possible D gene is TRBD1 (5 bases). The V end lost 1 base, the J end lost 4 bases, and 7 bases lay between the germline ends. This CDR3 has 13 residues. The CDR3 bases are TGTGCCAGCAGTTTAGGGAGGGGCACTGAAGCTTTCTTT. Translating gives CASSLGRGTEAFF.

The chain carries TRBV19 and TRBJ1-1; a possible D gene is TRBD1 (6 bases). Trimming removed 3 bases from V and 3 bases from J, with 14 bases in between. The CDR3 is made up of 15 amino acids. The germline V gene encodes CDR1 LNHDA and CDR2 SQIVND (reference sequence). The CDR3, as DNA: TGTGCCAGTAGTATGGGGGCCCTGGGCTACACTGAAGCTTTCTTT. Translation: CASSMGALGYTEAFF.

A few counts support this clone. The genes are TRBV7-2 and TRBJ1-4; 9 nucleotides align to TRBD1. This CDR3 is built from 15 residues. After removal of 5 bases from V and 8 bases from J, the junction contained 9 bases not matched to a gene. Germline V lookup: CDR1 SGHTA, CDR2 FQGNSA. The CDR3 protein is CASSPRTGAGEKLFF. The CDR3 DNA is TGTGCCAGCAGCCCCAGGACAGGGGCAGGCGAAAAACTGTTTTTT. Full variable domain (missing parts from reference TRBV7-2 and TRBJ1-4): GAGVSQSPSNKVTEKGKDVELRCDPISGHTALYWYRQSLGQGLEFLIYFQGNSAPDKSGLPSDRFSAERTGGSVSTLTIQRTQQEDSAVYLCASSPRTGAGEKLFFGSGTQLSVL.

The J gene is TRBJ1-1, the V gene TRBV12-3 or TRBV12-4, with 7 bases identical to TRBD1. The trim removed 6 bases at V and 10 bases at J, leaving 8 bases unmatched. The CDR3 totals 12 residues. The CDR3 protein is CASRPSGGRAFF. In nucleotides, the CDR3 is TGTGCCAGCAGACCCTCAGGGGGAAGAGCTTTCTTT.

This chain connects TRBV4-1 to TRBJ2-5; D possibly corresponds to TRBD1 (5 bases). The CDR3 is made up of 13 amino acids. Germline values: CDR1 MGHRA, CDR2 YSYEKL. V dropped 5 bases and J dropped 5 bases, with 12 bases sitting between them. The CDR3 spells CASSWTPPETQYF. The CDR3 coding sequence is TGCGCCAGCAGCTGGACACCGCCGGAGACCCAGTACTTC.